This TCR beta chain stems from a study of blood T cell repertoires in COVID-19 (TCRdb year 2020). With respect to the entire study: Samples covering the acute and convalescent phases of COVID-19 were provided by collaborators in the United States, Italy and Spain. The prospective study material was composed of cDNA or gDNA derived from T cells, B-cell-depleted T cells, or PBMCs. Subjects who had been exposed to COVID-19, were actively infected with it, or had recovered from it provided the deeply sampled blood TCRbeta repertoires that made up the dataset. The repertoires were released in a freely available public database intended as a resource for research on the immune response to SARS-CoV-2. The samples were drawn from two sources: the first 160 participants of the ongoing ImmuneRACE study, and over 950 subjects contributed by 6 global collaborators. Nearly every sample came with metadata listing a de-identified subject ID, COVID-19 status, age in years and sex. Where HLA class I and class II types were available, the types were taken from metadata supplied by the sample provider, not from assay-based typing.

V is cut back by 3 bases and J by 0 bases, with 2 bases in the junction unmatched. Reading from cysteine to phenylalanine, the CDR3 counts 15 amino acids. Solely the CDR3 DNA is kept, with 45 bases framed from the first base. CDR1 and CDR2 were assigned from the germline V gene as KGHSH and LQKENI. The collaborating institutions used their own protocols to collect whole blood in K2EDTA tubes. For TCRbeta analysis, collaborator samples were shipped as frozen whole blood, as isolated PBMCs, or as DNA extracted from either sample type. Concerning this clone itself: Its antigen is not yet known. No qualities accompany the bases; no much larger clone lies one base away.

What the study reported, not specific to this receptor: The quantity of clinical and demographic metadata differed by source and by participant and was supplied without curation.

The immunoSEQ Assay, a bias-controlled multiplex PCR, was used to amplify TCRbeta CDR3 regions from genomic DNA. The published analysis was carried out like this. Within the assay, amplification of reference gene primers was used to estimate how many nucleated cells each sample contained. To quantify the absolute abundance of each unique TCRbeta CDR3 rearrangement, sequence reads were collapsed and filtered. For each sample, productive Simpson clonality was calculated as the square root of Simpson's diversity index over productive rearrangements. Drawn from immuneACCESS, this table holds only the in-frame rearrangements with V and J called that TCRdb kept. Clones are partly lost; checked studies trace under half to an unresolved V gene and leave the rest unexplained. V and J calls plus clone size are reproduced from that table; the DNA served to infer D and trimming. In this sample the table shows about 190,000 clones, 88% of which occur a single time. 1.1% of the sample belongs to the ten largest clones.

Specimen: peripheral blood. The chain joins TRBV18 to TRBJ1-5, with 7 junctional bases fitting TRBD1. The TCR was taken from a man aged 30 to 39 with acute or convalescent COVID-19. The nucleotide sequence reads TGTGCCAGCTCACCCGACAGGGCTAGCAATCAGCCCCAGCATTTT. Protein translation: CASSPDRASNQPQHF.